The T cell receptor beta chain under discussion was sequenced for a study of blood T cell repertoires in COVID-19. The CDR3 consists of 15 residues. From germline, CDR1 is MNHEY and CDR2 SVGAGI. Unmatched junction bases numbered 2, after V lost 0 bases and J lost 3 bases. The repertoire was sequenced with immunoSEQ multiplex PCR; TCRdb's copy has only in-frame clones and lacks some. The sample holds some 95,000 clones; 80% are singletons and the top ten take 8% to 9%. Specimen: peripheral blood. This sequence joins TRBV6-5 and TRBJ2-7; 10 nucleotides agree with TRBD2. The sequence came from a man aged 50 to 59 who had recovered from COVID-19. The CDR3: CASSYSGLANYEQYF. The CDR3 nucleotides are TGTGCCAGCAGTTACTCGGGACTAGCGAACTACGAGCAGTACTTC.